This T cell receptor (beta chain) was retrieved from a study of T cell responses to AZD1222 COVID-19 vaccine. Germline V gives CDR1 MDHEN, CDR2 SYDVKM. V lost 7 bases, J lost 3 bases, and 6 bases lay in between. CDR3 length: 11 amino acids. Assay used: immunoSEQ multiplex PCR; TCRdb lists only in-frame clones, some missing. The sample consists of more than 60,000 clones, approximately 82% of them appearing once. This sequence was found in an adult in good health. The gene calls are TRBV28 and TRBJ1-1; the D gene is possibly TRBD1 (5 bases). The material was peripheral blood, obtained on day 0 of AZD1222 vaccination. Written as DNA, the CDR3 is TGTGCCAGCACAGGGTACACTGAAGCTTTCTTT. Translation gives CASTGYTEAFF.